The source of this T cell receptor (beta chain) is a study of CD8 T cells in ankylosing spondylitis. Study findings and constraints: It appeared that ankylosing spondylitis blood was characterized by a TCR beta motif of about 8 highly homologous variants.

Scientists made TCR beta libraries using quantitative 5'-RACE with molecular barcodes. TCRdb re-analysed the 5' RACE reads in MiXCR, keeping a single row per CDR3 protein. The repertoire consists of about 750,000 distinct CDR3 sequences, with around 20% occurring once and the leading ten covering 19%. This clonotype was seen a few times. Its antigen is unidentified. CDR3 length equals 13 residues. V dropped 2 bases and J dropped 5 bases, with 10 bases sitting between them. The chain combines TRBV12-3 or TRBV12-4 with TRBJ2-7, with D perhaps TRBD1 or TRBD2 (6 bases each). The TCR was taken from a male donor with ankylosing spondylitis. Sequencing was carried out using blood, either unsorted or a sorted T cell fraction (not recorded which). CDR3 residues: CASSLWGANEQYF. The CDR3 nucleotides read TGTGCCAGCAGTTTATGGGGGGCGAACGAGCAGTACTTC.